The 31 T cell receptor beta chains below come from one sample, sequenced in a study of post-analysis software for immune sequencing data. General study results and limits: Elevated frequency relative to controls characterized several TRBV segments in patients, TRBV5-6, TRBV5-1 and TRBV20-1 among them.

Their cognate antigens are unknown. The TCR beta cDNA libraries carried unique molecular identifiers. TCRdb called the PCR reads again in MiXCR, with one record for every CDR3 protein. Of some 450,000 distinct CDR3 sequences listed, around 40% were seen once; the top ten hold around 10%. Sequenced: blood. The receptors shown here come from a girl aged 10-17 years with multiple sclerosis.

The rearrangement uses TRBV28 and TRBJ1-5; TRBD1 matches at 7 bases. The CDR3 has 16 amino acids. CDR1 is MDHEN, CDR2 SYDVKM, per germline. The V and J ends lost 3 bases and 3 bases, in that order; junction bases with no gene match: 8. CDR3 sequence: CASSFHRQGDNQPQHF. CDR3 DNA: TGTGCCAGCAGTTTTCATCGGCAGGGGGACAATCAGCCCCAGCATTTT. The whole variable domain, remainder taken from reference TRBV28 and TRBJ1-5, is DVKVTQSSRYLVKRTGEKVFLECVQDMDHENMFWYRQDPGLGLRLIYFSYDVKMKEKGDIPEGYSVSREKKERFSLILESASTNQTSMYLCASSFHRQGDNQPQHFGDGTRLSIL.

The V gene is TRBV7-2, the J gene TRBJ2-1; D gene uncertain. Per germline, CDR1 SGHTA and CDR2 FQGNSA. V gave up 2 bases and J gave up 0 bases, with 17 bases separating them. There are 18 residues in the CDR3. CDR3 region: CASSLRLPKFSSYNEQFF. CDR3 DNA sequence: TGTGCCAGCAGCTTACGGCTCCCAAAGTTTTCCTCCTACAATGAGCAGTTCTTC. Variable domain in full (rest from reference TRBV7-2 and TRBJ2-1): GAGVSQSPSNKVTEKGKDVELRCDPISGHTALYWYRQSLGQGLEFLIYFQGNSAPDKSGLPSDRFSAERTGGSVSTLTIQRTQQEDSAVYLCASSLRLPKFSSYNEQFFGPGTRLTVL.

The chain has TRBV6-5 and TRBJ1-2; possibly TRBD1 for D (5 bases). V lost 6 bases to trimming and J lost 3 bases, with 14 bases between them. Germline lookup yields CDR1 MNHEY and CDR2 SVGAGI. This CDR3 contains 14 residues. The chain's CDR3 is CASSRPGRDYGYTF. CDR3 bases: TGTGCCAGCAGCCGACCGGGGCGCGACTATGGCTACACCTTC.

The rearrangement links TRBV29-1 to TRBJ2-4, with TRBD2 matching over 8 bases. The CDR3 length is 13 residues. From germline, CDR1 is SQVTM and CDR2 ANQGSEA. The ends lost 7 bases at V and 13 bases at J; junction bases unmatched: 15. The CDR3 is CSAQMGGGNEQYF. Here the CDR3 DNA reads TGCAGCGCCCAGATGGGCGGGGGGAATGAGCAGTACTTC.

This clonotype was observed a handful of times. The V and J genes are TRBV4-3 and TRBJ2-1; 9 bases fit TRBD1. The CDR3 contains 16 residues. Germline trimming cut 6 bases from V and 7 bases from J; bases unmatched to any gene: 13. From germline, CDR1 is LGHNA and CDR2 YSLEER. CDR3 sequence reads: CASSLRVTGGGNEQFF. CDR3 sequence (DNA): TGCGCCAGCAGTCTCCGCGTGACAGGGGGAGGAAATGAGCAGTTCTTC.

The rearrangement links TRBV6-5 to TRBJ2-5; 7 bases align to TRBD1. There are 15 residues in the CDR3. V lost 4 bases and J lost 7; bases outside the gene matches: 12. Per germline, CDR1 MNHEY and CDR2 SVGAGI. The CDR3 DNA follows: TGTGCCAGCAGTTCCCCCGGACAGGCGTACGGGACCCAGTACTTC. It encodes CASSSPGQAYGTQYF.

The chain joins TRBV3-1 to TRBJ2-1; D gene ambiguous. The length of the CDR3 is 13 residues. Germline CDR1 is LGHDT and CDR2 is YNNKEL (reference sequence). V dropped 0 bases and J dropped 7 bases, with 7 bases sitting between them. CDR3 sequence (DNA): TGTGCCAGCAGCCAAGATAAGGGTAATGAGCAGTTCTTC. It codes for CASSQDKGNEQFF.

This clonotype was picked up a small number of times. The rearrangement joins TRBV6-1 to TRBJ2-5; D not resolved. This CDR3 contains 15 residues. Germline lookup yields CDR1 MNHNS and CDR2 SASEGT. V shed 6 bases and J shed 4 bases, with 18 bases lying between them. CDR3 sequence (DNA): TGTGCCAGCAGCCCACCCCCTGGGGTTCCAGAGACCCAGTACTTC. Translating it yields CASSPPPGVPETQYF.

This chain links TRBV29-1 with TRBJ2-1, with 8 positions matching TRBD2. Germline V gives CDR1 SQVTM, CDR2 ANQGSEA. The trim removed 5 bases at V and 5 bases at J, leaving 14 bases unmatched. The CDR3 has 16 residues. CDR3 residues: CSVLPRGRTWNNEQFF. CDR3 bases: TGCAGCGTTCTCCCTCGCGGGAGGACCTGGAACAATGAGCAGTTCTTC.

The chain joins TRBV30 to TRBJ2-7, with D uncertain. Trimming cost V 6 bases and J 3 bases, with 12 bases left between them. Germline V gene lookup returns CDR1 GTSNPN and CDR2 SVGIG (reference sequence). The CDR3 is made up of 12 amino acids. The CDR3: CACQGFFYEQYF. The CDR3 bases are TGTGCCTGTCAAGGATTTTTCTACGAGCAGTACTTC. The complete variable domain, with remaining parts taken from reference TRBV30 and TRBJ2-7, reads SQTIHQWPATLVQPVGSPLSLECTVEGTSNPNLYWYRQAAGRGLQLLFYSVGIGQISSEVPQNLSASRPQDRQFILSSKKLLLSDSGFYLCACQGFFYEQYFGPGTRLTVT.

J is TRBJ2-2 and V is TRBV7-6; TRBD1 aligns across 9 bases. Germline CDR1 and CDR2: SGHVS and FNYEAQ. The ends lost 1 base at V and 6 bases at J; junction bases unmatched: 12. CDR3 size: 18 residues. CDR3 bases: TGTGCCAGCAGCTTAGTCTCCCTTACAGGGGGCGCAGCCGGGGAGCTGTTTTTT. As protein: CASSLVSLTGGAAGELFF. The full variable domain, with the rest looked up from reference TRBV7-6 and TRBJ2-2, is GAGVSQSPRYKVTKRGQDVALRCDPISGHVSLYWYRQALGQGPEFLTYFNYEAQQDKSGLPNDRFSAERPEGSISTLTIQRTEQRDSAMYRCASSLVSLTGGAAGELFFGEGSRLTVL.

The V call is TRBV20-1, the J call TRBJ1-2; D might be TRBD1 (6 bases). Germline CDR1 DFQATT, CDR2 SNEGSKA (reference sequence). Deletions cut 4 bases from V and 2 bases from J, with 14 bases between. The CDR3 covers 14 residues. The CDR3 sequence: CSATLQGENYGYTF. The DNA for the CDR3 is TGCAGTGCTACCTTACAGGGTGAAAACTATGGCTACACCTTC.

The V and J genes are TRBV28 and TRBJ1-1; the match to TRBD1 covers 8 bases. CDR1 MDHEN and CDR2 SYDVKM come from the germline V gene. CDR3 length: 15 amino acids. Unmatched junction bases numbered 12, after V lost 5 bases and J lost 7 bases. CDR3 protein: CASSLRDRRADEAFF. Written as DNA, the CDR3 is TGTGCCAGCAGTCTCCGGGACAGGAGGGCGGATGAAGCTTTCTTT. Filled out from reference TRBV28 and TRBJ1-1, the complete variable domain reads DVKVTQSSRYLVKRTGEKVFLECVQDMDHENMFWYRQDPGLGLRLIYFSYDVKMKEKGDIPEGYSVSREKKERFSLILESASTNQTSMYLCASSLRDRRADEAFFGQGTRLTVV.

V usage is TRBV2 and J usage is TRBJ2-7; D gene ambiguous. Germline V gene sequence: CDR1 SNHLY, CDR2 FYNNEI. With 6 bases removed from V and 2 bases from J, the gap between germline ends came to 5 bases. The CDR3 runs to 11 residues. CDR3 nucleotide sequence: TGTGCCAGCAGGGTAGCCTACGAGCAGTACTTC. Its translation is CASRVAYEQYF.

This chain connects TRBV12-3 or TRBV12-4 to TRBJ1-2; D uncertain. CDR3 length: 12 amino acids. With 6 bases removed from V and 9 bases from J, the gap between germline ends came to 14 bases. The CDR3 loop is CASSRARDRYTF. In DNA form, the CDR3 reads TGTGCCAGCAGCCGGGCCAGAGATCGCTACACCTTC.

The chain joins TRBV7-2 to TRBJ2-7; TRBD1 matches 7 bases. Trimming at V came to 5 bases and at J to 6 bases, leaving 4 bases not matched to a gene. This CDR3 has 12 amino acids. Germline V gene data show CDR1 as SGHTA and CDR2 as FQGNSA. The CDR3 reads CASSDTGVEQYF. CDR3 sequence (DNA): TGTGCCAGCAGCGACACAGGGGTCGAGCAGTACTTC.

The CDR3 bases are TGTGCCAGCAGTTCCGGCCGTCAACAGCCTGAAGCTTTCTTT. Translating it yields CASSSGRQQPEAFF. The chain couples TRBV27 to TRBJ1-1; D gene uncertain. CDR1 is MNHEY and CDR2 is SMNVEV in the germline V gene (reference sequence). The V end was cut by 4 bases, the J end by 6 bases, with 15 bases between. The CDR3 extends over 14 amino acids.

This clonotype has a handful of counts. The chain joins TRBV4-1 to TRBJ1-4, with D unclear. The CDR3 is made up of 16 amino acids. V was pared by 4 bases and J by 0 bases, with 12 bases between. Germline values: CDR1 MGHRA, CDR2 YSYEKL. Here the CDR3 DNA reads TGCGCCAGCAGCCTCATCCAACGTGCAACTAATGAAAAACTGTTTTTT. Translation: CASSLIQRATNEKLFF.

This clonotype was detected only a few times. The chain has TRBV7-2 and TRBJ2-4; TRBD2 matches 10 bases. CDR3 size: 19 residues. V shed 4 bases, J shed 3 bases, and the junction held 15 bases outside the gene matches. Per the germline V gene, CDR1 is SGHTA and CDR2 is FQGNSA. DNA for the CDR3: TGTGCCAGCAGCTCCCGAGGAGGGGGGACTAGCGTAGGCAAAAACATTCAGTACTTC. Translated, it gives CASSSRGGGTSVGKNIQYF.

DNA of the CDR3: TGCGCCAGCAGCTTGGCCCCCCCAAGCGAGCAGTACTTC. Amino acids: CASSLAPPSEQYF. The V and J genes are TRBV5-1 and TRBJ2-1; D remains ambiguous. The tail of the sequence fits TRBJ2-7 better, so the J call may be wrong. The CDR3 has 13 residues. Per germline, CDR1 SGHRS and CDR2 YFSETQ.

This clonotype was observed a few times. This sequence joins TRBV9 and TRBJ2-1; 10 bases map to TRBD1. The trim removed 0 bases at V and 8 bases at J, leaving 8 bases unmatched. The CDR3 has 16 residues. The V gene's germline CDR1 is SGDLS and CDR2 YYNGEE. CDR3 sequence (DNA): TGTGCCAGCAGCGTAGGGGGGGGACAGGGGCTCGATGAGCAGTTCTTC. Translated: CASSVGGGQGLDEQFF.

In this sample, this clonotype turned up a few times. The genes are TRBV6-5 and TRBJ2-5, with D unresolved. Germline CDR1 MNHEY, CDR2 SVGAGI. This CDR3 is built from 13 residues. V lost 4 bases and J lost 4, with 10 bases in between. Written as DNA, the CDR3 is TGTGCCAGCAGTTTTAGCCCGGGAGAGACCCAGTACTTC. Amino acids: CASSFSPGETQYF.

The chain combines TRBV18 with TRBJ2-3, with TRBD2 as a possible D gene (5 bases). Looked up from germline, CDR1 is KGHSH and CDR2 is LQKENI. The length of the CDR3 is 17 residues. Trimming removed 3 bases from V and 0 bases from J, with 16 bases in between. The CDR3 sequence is CASSPSLGAVSTDTQYF. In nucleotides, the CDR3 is TGTGCCAGCTCACCCTCCCTGGGAGCTGTTAGCACAGATACGCAGTATTTT.

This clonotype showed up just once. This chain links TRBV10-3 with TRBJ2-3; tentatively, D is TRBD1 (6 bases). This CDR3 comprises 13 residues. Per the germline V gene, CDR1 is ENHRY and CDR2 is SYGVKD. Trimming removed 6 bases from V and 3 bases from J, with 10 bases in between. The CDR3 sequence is CAISEQGTDTQYF. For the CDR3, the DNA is TGTGCCATCAGCGAACAGGGAACAGATACGCAGTATTTT.

This CDR3 reads CASSRKYTGTSTDTQYF. The CDR3 DNA is TGTGCCAGCAGCCGAAAATATACCGGGACTTCCACAGATACGCAGTATTTT. The chain combines TRBV12-3 or TRBV12-4 with TRBJ2-3, with a weak D call TRBD2 (6 bases). The CDR3 is 17 residues long. The ends were cut back, 6 bases at V and 2 bases at J, with 21 bases in the middle.

The CDR3: CASSLKGLAGGMRSYEQYF. The CDR3 nucleotides are TGTGCCAGCAGCTTAAAAGGGCTAGCGGGAGGGATGCGATCCTACGAGCAGTACTTC. This chain connects TRBV7-2 to TRBJ2-7; TRBD2 matches at 12 bases. The CDR3 covers 19 residues. J gave up 1 base and V 2 bases, and 12 bases lay outside the gene matches. Germline V gives CDR1 SGHTA, CDR2 FQGNSA.

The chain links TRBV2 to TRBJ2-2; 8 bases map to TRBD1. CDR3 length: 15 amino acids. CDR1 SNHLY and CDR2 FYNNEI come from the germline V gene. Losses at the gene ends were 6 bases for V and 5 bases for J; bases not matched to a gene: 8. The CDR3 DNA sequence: TGTGCCAGCAGGGCTGACAGGGGCGCGACCGGGGAGCTGTTTTTT. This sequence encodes CASRADRGATGELFF.

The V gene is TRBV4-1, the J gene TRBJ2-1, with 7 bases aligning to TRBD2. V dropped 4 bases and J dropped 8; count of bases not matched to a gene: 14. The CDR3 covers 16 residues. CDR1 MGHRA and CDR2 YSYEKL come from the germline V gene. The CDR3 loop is CASSLLAGAEYYEQFF. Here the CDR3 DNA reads TGCGCCAGCAGCCTCCTTGCGGGAGCGGAGTATTATGAGCAGTTCTTC.

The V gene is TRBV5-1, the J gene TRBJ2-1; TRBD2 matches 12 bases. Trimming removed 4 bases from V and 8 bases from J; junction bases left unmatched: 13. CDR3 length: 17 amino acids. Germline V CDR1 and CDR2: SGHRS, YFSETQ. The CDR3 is CASSPMILAGGADEQFF. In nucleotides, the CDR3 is TGCGCCAGCAGCCCGATGATACTAGCGGGAGGTGCCGATGAGCAGTTCTTC.

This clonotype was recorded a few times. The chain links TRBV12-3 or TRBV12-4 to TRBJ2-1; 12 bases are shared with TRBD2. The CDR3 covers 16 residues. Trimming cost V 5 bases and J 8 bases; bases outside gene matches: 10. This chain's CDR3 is CASSTTSSGRAHEQFF. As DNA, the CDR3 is TGTGCCAGCAGTACAACTTCTAGCGGGAGGGCCCATGAGCAGTTCTTC.

The CDR3 nucleotides read TGTGCCAGCAGTTACTGGCGGGGACACTGCACAGATACGCAGTATTTT. It encodes CASSYWRGHCTDTQYF. The chain carries TRBV6-5 and TRBJ2-3, with D perhaps given as TRBD1 or TRBD2 (6 bases each). Trimming cost V 1 base and J 1 base, with 12 bases left between them. CDR3 size: 16 residues. CDR1 is MNHEY, CDR2 SVGAGI, per germline.